This paragraph reports one T cell receptor (beta chain). Its target is unknown. The CDR3 spans 14 residues. V was pared by 6 bases and J by 4 bases, with 7 bases of the junction left unmatched. The germline gives CDR1 MDHEN, CDR2 SYDVKM. The data belong to a study of Ad26.COV2.S vaccination and SARS-CoV-2 variants. Overall study findings and caveats: Similar non-spike TCR breadth was observed in recipients of vaccine and of placebo.

The protocol was immunoSEQ multiplex PCR, while the TCRdb copy is restricted to in-frame clones and leaves out a portion. Of approximately 140,000 clones listed, approximately 90% are singletons. The origin of this receptor is a human donor who had recovered from COVID-19. Sample: peripheral blood, taken after recovery from COVID-19. V and J are TRBV28 and TRBJ1-1; 8 bases match TRBD1. In DNA, the CDR3 is TGTGCCAGCAGCCGGACAGGGAGGGGCACTGAAGCTTTCTTT. As protein: CASSRTGRGTEAFF.